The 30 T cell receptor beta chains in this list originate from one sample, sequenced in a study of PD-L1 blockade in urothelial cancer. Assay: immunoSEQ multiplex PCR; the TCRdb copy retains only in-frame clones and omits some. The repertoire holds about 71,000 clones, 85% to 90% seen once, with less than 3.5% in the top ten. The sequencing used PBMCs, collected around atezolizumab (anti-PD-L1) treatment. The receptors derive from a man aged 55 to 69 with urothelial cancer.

DNA for the CDR3: TGTGCCAGCAGCCCGGGACTAGCGGGAGGAGGGGAGCAGTTCTTC. The encoded protein is CASSPGLAGGGEQFF. The chain uses TRBV11-3 and TRBJ2-1; 15 bases fit TRBD2. CDR3 length: 15 residues. Germline V gene sequence: CDR1 SGHNT, CDR2 YENEEA. V trimming: 5 bases; J trimming: 10 bases; junction bases outside the gene matches: 6.

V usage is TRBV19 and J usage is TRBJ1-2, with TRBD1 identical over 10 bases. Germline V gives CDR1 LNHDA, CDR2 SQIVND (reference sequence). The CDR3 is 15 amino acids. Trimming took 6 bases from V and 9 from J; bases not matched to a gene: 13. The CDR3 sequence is CASRTYSGTGESYTF. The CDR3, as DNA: TGTGCCAGTAGGACCTACTCCGGGACAGGGGAAAGCTACACCTTC.

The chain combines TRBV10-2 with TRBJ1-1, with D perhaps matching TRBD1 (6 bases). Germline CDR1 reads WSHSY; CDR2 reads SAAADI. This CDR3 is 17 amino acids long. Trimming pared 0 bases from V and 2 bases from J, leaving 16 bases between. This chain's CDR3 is CASSESRFGRGNTEAFF. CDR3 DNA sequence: TGCGCCAGCAGTGAGTCGAGGTTTGGCAGGGGAAACACTGAAGCTTTCTTT.

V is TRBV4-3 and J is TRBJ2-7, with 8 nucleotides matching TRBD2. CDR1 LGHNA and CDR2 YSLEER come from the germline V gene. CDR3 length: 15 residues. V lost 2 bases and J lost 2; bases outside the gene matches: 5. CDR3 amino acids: CASSQSGTRPYEQYF. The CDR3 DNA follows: TGCGCCAGCAGCCAATCCGGGACTAGACCCTACGAGCAGTACTTC.

The CDR3 spells CASSYSGSSYNSPLHF. The CDR3 bases are TGTGCCAGCAGTTACTCGGGGAGCTCCTATAATTCACCCCTCCACTTT. This sequence joins TRBV6-5 and TRBJ1-6; D not resolved. The CDR3 runs to 16 residues. Per germline, CDR1 MNHEY and CDR2 SVGAGI. V was trimmed by 0 bases and J by 0 bases, leaving 6 bases between them.

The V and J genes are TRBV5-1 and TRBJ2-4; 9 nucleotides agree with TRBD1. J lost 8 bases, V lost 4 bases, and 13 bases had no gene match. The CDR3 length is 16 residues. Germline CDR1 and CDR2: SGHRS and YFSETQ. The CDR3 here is CASSGGTGTVGDIQYF. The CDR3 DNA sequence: TGCGCCAGCAGCGGCGGGACAGGGACTGTAGGGGACATTCAGTACTTC.

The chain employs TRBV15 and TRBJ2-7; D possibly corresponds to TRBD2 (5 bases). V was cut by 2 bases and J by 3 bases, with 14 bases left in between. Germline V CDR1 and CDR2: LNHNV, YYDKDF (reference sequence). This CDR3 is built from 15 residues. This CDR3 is CATSRPGLLFYEQYF. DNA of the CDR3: TGTGCCACCAGCAGACCCGGACTCCTTTTCTACGAGCAGTACTTC.

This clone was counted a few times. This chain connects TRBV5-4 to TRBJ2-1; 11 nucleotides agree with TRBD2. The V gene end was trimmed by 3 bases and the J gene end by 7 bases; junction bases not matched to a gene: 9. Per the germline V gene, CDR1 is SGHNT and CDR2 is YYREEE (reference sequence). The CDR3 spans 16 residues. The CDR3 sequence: CASSSPLAGGGNEQFF. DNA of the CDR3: TGTGCCAGCAGCTCACCGCTAGCGGGAGGTGGTAATGAGCAGTTCTTC.

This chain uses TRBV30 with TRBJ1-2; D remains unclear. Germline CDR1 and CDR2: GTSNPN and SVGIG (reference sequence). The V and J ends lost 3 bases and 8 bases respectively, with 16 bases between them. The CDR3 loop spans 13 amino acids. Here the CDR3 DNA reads TGTGCCTGGAGCGAAGCCCACCGCGGAGGCTACACCTTC. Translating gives CAWSEAHRGGYTF.

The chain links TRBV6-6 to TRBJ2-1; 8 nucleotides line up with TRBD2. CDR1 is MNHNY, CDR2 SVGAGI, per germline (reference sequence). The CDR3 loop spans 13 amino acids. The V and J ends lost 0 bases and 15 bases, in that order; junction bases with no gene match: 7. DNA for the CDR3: TGTGCCAGCAGTTACTCGACGCGGGAGGTGTGGTTCTTC. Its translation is CASSYSTREVWFF.

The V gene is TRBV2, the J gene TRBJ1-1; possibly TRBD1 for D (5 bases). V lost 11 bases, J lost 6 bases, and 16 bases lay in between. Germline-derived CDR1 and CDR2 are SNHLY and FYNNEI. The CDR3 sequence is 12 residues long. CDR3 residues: CAGGERDAEAFF. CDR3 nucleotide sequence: TGTGCCGGGGGGGAACGGGACGCTGAAGCTTTCTTT.

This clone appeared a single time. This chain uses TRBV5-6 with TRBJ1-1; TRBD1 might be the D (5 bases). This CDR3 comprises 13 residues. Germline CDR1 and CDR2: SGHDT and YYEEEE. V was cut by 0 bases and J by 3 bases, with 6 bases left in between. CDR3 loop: CASSLGRDTEAFF. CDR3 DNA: TGTGCCAGCAGCTTGGGCAGGGACACTGAAGCTTTCTTT.

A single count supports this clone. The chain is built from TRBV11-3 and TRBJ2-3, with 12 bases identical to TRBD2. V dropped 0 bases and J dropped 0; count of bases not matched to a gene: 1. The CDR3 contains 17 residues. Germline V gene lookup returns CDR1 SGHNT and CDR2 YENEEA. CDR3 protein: CASSLEGLAGSTDTQYF. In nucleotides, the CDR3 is TGTGCCAGCAGCTTAGAAGGACTAGCGGGGAGCACAGATACGCAGTATTTT. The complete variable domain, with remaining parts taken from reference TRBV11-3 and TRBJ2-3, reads EAGVVQSPRYKIIEKKQPVAFWCNPISGHNTLYWYLQNLGQGPELLIRYENEEAVDDSQLPKDRFSAERLKGVDSTLKIQPAELGDSAVYLCASSLEGLAGSTDTQYFGPGTRLTVL.

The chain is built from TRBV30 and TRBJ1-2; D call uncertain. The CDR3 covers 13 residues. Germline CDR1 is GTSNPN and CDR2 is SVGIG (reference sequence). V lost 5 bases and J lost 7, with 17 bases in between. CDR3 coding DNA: TGTGCCTGGGAAATGGTGCGGAGCGGTGGCTACACCTTC. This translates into CAWEMVRSGGYTF.

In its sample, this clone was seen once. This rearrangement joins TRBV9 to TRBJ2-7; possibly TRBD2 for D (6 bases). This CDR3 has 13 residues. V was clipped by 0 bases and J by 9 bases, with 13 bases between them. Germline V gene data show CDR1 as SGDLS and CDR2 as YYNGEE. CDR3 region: CASSVVDGSGQYF. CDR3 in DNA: TGTGCCAGCAGCGTAGTTGACGGGAGCGGGCAGTACTTC.

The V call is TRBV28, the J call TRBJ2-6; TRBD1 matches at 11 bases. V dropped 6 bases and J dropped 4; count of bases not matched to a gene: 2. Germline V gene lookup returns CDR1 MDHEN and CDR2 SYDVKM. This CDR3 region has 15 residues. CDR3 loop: CASRDRGRGANVLTF. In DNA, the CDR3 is TGTGCCAGCAGGGACAGGGGGCGGGGGGCCAACGTCCTGACTTTC.

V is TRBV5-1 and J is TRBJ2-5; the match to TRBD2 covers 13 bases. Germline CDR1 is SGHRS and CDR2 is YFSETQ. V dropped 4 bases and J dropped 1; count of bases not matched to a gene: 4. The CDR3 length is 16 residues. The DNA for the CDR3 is TGCGCCAGCAGCATTGGGACTAGCGGGATCCAAGAGACCCAGTACTTC. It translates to CASSIGTSGIQETQYF.

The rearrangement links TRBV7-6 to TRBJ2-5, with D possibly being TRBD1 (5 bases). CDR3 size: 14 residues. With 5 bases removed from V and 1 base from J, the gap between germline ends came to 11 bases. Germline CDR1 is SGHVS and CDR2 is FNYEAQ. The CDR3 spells CASSPTESQETQYF. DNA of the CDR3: TGTGCCAGCAGCCCGACAGAGTCCCAAGAGACCCAGTACTTC.

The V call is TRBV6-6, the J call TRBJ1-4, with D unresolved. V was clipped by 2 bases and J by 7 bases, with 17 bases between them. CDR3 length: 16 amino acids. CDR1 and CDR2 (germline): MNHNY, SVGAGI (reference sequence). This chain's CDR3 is CASSYGSRIAIEKLFF. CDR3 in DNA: TGTGCCAGCAGTTACGGGTCCCGGATAGCTATTGAAAAACTGTTTTTT.

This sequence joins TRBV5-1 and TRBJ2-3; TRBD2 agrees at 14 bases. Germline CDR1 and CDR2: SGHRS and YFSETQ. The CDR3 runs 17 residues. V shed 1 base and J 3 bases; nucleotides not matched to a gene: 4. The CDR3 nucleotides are TGCGCCAGCAGCTTGACCGGGACTAGCGGGAGAACAGATACGCAGTATTTT. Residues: CASSLTGTSGRTDTQYF.

The CDR3 loop is CASSLGGTGYGYTF. The CDR3 bases are TGTGCCAGCAGCTTAGGGGGGACAGGATATGGCTACACCTTC. The J gene is TRBJ1-2, the V gene TRBV7-2; the match to TRBD1 covers 8 bases. This CDR3 spans 14 amino acids. The ends lost 1 base at V and 5 bases at J; junction bases unmatched: 3. Germline V gives CDR1 SGHTA, CDR2 FQGNSA.

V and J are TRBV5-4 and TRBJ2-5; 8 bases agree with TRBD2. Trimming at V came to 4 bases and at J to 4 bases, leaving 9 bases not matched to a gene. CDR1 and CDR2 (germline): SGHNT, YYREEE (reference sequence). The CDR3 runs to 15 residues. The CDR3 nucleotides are TGTGCCAGCAGCCACCCCGGGGGGGCGGGAGAGACCCAGTACTTC. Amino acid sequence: CASSHPGGAGETQYF.

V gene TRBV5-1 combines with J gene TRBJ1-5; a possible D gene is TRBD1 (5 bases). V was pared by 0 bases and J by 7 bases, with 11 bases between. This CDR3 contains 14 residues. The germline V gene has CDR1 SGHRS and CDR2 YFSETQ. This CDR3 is CASSLVAGRQPQHF. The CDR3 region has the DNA TGCGCCAGCAGCTTGGTGGCAGGGCGACAGCCCCAGCATTTT.

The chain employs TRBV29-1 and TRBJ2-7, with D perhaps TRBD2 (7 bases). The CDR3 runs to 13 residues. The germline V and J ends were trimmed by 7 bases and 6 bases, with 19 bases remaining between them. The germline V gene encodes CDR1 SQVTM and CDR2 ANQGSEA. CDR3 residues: CSAKYAGAGEQYF. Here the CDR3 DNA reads TGCAGCGCGAAATACGCGGGGGCGGGCGAGCAGTACTTC.

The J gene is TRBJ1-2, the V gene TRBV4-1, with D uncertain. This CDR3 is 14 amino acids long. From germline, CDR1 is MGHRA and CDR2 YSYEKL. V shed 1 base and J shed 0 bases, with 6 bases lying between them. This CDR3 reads CASSQGATNYGYTF. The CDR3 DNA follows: TGCGCCAGCAGCCAAGGGGCCACTAACTATGGCTACACCTTC.

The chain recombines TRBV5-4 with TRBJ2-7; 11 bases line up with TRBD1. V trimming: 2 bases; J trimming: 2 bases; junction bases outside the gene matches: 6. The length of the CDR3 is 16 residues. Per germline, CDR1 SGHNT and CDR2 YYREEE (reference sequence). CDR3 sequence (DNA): TGTGCCAGCAGCTTCTGGACAGGGGGCGTTCCCTACGAGCAGTACTTC. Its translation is CASSFWTGGVPYEQYF.

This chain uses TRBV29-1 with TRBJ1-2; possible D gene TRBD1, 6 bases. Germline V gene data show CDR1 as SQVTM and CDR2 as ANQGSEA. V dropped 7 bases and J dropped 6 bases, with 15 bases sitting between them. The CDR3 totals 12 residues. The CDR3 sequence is CSATGTTNGYTF. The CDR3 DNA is TGCAGCGCTACCGGGACAACAAATGGCTACACCTTC.

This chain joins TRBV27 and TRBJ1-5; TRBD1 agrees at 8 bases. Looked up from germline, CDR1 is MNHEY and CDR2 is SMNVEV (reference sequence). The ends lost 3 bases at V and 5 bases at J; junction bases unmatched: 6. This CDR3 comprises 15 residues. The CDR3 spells CASSLAGQDDQPQHF. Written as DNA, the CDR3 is TGTGCCAGCAGTTTGGCGGGACAGGATGATCAGCCCCAGCATTTT.

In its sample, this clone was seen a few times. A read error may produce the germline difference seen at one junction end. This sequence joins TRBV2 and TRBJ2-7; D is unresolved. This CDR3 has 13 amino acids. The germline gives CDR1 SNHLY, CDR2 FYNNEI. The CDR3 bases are TGTGCCAGCGGCCTGCGGATTTCCTCCGAGCAGTACTTC. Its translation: CASGLRISSEQYF.

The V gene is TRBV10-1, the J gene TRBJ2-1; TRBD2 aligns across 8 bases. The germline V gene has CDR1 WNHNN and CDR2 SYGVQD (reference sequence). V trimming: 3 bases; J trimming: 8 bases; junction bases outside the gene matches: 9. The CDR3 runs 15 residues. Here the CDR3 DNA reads TGCGCCAGCAGTGATGGAGCGGGAGATCGGGATGAGCAGTTCTTC. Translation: CASSDGAGDRDEQFF.